The sequence of this TCR beta chain was determined in a study of CXCR3-negative and CXCR3-positive naive CD8 T cells (dated by TCRdb to the late 2010s). Broadly, across the study: In total, 120 million to 150 million TRB reads were obtained, which works out to roughly 1.5 +/- 0.3 million reads per library. Naive subsets from a handful of donors and memory cells from 3 donors were included in the TRBV-TRBJ cluster analysis. Diversity and physicochemical repertoire analyses covered eleven to twelve donors pooled from two independent experiments. Study-wide findings and limitations: Because surface CD5, which is linked to self-reactivity in mice, was comparable between the naive subsets, TCR interaction strength was also inferred from the physicochemical properties of TRB CDR3s. TRB CDR3s from CXCR3-positive naive cells showed higher hydrophobicity (lower Kidera factor 4), lower energy, and higher strength and volume indices than CXCR3-negative naive cells. Freshly isolated PBMCs were used for most assays because CXCR3 expression partially decreased after cryopreservation. Comparably high repertoire diversity was found in both naive subsets, whereas much lower repertoire diversity was found in memory CD8+ T cells. Within the same donor, TRBV-TRBJ usage looked similar between naive CXCR3-negative and CXCR3-positive cells, but memory cells had distinct patterns.

Each CD8+ T cell subset was flow-sorted in triplicate, and 250,000 to 350,000 cells per subset were placed directly into RLT lysis buffer. To exclude memory contaminants, naive CD8+ T cells were stringently defined as CD45RO-CCR7+CD27+CD95-. Using standard density gradient centrifugation, peripheral blood mononuclear cells were isolated from buffy coats. A FACSAria III was used to flow-sort naive CD8+ T cells into CXCR3-negative and CXCR3-positive populations. Total RNA was extracted from sorted cells with an RNeasy Mini Kit. From the germline V gene, CDR1 is SGHVS and CDR2 is FQNEAQ. Measured from the cysteine to the phenylalanine, the CDR3 is 15 residues long. No DNA is recorded. For this clonotype: No antigen is known for it.

Sequenced using a NextSeq 550. The Human TCR Profiling Kit (MiLaboratory) was used to prepare UMI-labeled 5' RACE TRB cDNA libraries. The full amount of extracted RNA was used for cDNA synthesis, and the full amount of resulting cDNA was used for PCR amplification. The libraries were made side by side, with each library going through the same number of PCR cycles. As for the authors' bioinformatics: About 53,000 +/- 9,400 unique UMI-labeled TRB cDNA molecules per library were extracted with MIGEC and MiXCR, with at least two reads per UMI required. Each library averaged around 40,000 +/- 10,000 functional in-frame TRB CDR3 nucleotide clonotypes without stop codons. After each sample was downsampled to 5000 UMI-labeled TRB molecules, VDJtools was used to calculate diversity metrics such as normalized Shannon-Wiener and Chao1. VDJtools was used to calculate clonotype-size-weighted physicochemical properties of the central five CDR3 residues, namely interaction energy, strength, volume and Kidera factor 4. TCRdb reprocessed the reads; each CDR3 protein sequence makes one entry, and DNA is unavailable. Here the V and J calls rest on TCRdb's processing, not on the authors' analysis. The sample table holds thousands of distinct CDR3 sequences. The ten largest clones add up to about 2% of the sample.

The clonotype originates from a human donor in good health. Some clones in this sample may be carry-over from other donors' samples. This chain joins TRBV7-8 to TRBJ2-5; TCRdb reports TRBD2, a call that lacks DNA to check it against. Sequencing was done on a sample of naive CXCR3+ CD8+ T cells from blood. What this sample's cell subset or site label stands for: CD45RO-CCR7+CD27+CD95- naive CD8+ T cells expressing CXCR3 (TNR3+). The CDR3 protein sequence reads: CASSSIGRAQETQYF. Where the CDR3 stops, the reference TRBV7-8 and TRBJ2-5 genes take over; the full variable domain is GAGVSQSPRYKVAKRGQDVALRCDPISGHVSLFWYQQALGQGPEFLTYFQNEAQLDKSGLPSDRFFAERPEGSVSTLKIQRTQQEDSAVYLCASSSIGRAQETQYFGPGTRLLVL.